Given below is one TCR beta chain in context. This PCR relied on a set of 60 Vbeta primers and 13 Jbeta primers. Method: immunoSEQ multiplex PCR; TCRdb's copy keeps in-frame clones and lacks some. The repertoire holds about 130,000 clones, with approximately 60% as singletons. This record belongs to a study of cytomegalovirus exposure and HLA in healthy donors. Sequences were obtained from PBMCs. This clonotype was sampled from a human donor in good health.

The CDR3, as DNA: TGTGCCAGCAGCTTAGTTGGACAGGGGCGGGAGACCCAGTACTTC. Its translation: CASSLVGQGRETQYF. This chain uses TRBV11-3 with TRBJ2-5, with TRBD1 identical over 9 bases. This CDR3 is 15 amino acids long. Germline V gene lookup returns CDR1 SGHNT and CDR2 YENEEA. With V trimmed by 1 base and J by 5 bases, 5 bases remained unmatched.